The clone carrying this T cell receptor (beta chain) has ten or more counts. Its target is unknown. From RNA transcripts, TCR beta CDR3 regions were amplified. Researchers ran a first-round RT-PCR on the TCR CDR3 using the HTBI primer set. TCRdb analysed the multiplex PCR reads with MiXCR anew, one entry per CDR3 protein. The sample records more than 600,000 distinct CDR3 sequences, 16% being singletons. The data were taken from a study of T cells in Graves' hyperthyroidism and ophthalmopathy. Fresh peripheral blood, 10 ml, yielded the PBMCs. Overall study results and limits: Ophthalmopathy, as predicted by the model, came a median 6.5 months after the prediction.

The CDR3 is made up of 14 amino acids. Trimming pared 0 bases from V and 1 base from J, leaving 7 bases between. Germline loops: CDR1 SGHTS, CDR2 YDEGEE. V gene TRBV5-8 combines with J gene TRBJ1-1; unclear D gene. Sequencing used blood. The sequence came from a young man with Graves' hyperthyroidism. The CDR3 protein is CASSLEQWNTEAFF. CDR3 DNA: TGTGCCAGCAGCTTGGAACAGTGGAACACTGAAGCTTTCTTT.